Listed below are T cell receptor beta chains from one sample, sequenced in a study of cytomegalovirus exposure and HLA in healthy donors. Assay used: immunoSEQ multiplex PCR; TCRdb lists only in-frame clones, some missing. The sample records over 110,000 clones, around 80% being singletons. What was sequenced was PBMCs. The receptors shown here come from a female donor in good health and CMV-seronegative. Both conserved end residues are part of each CDR3.

V: TRBV9; CDR3: CASSLGLAGLETQYF
V: TRBV25-1; CDR3: CASSEVTTGSYEQYF
V: TRBV11-2; CDR3: CASSSLQRVTEAFF
V: TRBV21-1; CDR3: CASSKGTRALNEKLFF
V: TRBV19; CDR3: CASTPPVGTEAFF
V: TRBV2; CDR3: CASRALEQYF
V: TRBV5-1; CDR3: CASSKTGNEQYF
V: TRBV5-4; CDR3: CASSLVRNTEAFF
V: TRBV29-1; CDR3: CSVRTGDGANVLTF
V: TRBV15; CDR3: CATSRGTGQGTDTQYF